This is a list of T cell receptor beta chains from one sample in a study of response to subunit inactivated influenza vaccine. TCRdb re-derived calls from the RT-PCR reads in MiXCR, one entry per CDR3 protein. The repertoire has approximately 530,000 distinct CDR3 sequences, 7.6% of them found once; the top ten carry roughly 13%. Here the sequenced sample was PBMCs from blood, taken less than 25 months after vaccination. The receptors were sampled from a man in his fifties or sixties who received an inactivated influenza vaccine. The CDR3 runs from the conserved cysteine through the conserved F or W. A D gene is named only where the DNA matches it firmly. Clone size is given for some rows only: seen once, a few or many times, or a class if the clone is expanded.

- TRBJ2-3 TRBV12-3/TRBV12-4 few CASSMRGGADTQYF TGTGCCAGCAGTATGCGGGGCGGGGCAGATACGCAGTATTTT
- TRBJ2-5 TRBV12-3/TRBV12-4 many CASSLSNQETQYF TGTGCCAGCAGTCTAAGTAATCAAGAGACCCAGTACTTC
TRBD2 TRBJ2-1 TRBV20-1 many CSASEPSGAYNEQFF TGCAGTGCTAGTGAACCTAGCGGTGCCTACAATGAGCAGTTCTTC
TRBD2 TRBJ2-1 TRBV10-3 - CAISEKAGTQFF TGTGCCATCAGTGAGAAAGCGGGGACGCAGTTCTTC
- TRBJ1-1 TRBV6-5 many CASSSQGTEAFF TGTGCCAGCAGTTCACAGGGCACTGAAGCTTTCTTT
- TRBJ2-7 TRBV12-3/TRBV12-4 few CASSLASKTGGGDEQYF TGTGCCAGCAGTTTAGCTTCCAAAACAGGGGGAGGGGACGAGCAGTACTTC
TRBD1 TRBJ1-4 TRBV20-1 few CSASPGGANEKLFF TGCAGTGCTAGTCCAGGGGGAGCAAATGAAAAACTGTTTTTT
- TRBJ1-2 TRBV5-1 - CASSYMTENYGYTF TGCGCCAGCAGCTACATGACAGAGAACTATGGCTACACCTTC
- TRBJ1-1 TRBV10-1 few CASRAGGSNTEAFF TGCGCCAGCAGAGCAGGTGGATCGAACACTGAAGCTTTCTTT
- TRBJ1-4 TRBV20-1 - CSARARDNPEKLFF TGCAGTGCTAGAGCCAGGGACAACCCTGAAAAACTGTTTTTT
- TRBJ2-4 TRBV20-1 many CSASPAKNIQYF TGCAGTGCTTCCCCAGCCAAAAACATTCAGTACTTC
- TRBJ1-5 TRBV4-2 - CASSQEADHSNQPQHF TGTGCCAGCAGCCAAGAGGCGGACCATAGCAATCAGCCCCAGCATTTT
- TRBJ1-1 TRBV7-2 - CASSLLETEAFF TGTGCCAGCAGCTTACTCGAAACTGAAGCTTTCTTT
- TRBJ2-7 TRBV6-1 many CASSESGTFLYEQYF TGTGCCAGCAGTGAATCCGGGACCTTCCTCTACGAGCAGTACTTC
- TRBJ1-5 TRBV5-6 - CASSMGGAQPQHF TGTGCCAGCAGCATGGGGGGGGCACAGCCCCAGCATTTT
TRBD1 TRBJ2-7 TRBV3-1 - CASSRPQGASDEQYF TGTGCCAGCAGCCGTCCCCAGGGGGCGTCTGACGAGCAGTACTTC
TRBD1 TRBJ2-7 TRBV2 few CASSERGQVLLRPRF TGTGCCAGCAGTGAACGGGGACAGGTTCTTCTAAGGCCCCGGTTC
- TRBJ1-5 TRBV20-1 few CSAREGGRLNQPQHF TGCAGTGCCCGTGAGGGTGGGCGCCTAAATCAGCCCCAGCATTTT
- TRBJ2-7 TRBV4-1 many CASSQFGSEQYF TGCGCCAGCAGCCAGTTTGGATCCGAGCAGTACTTC
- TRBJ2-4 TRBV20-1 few CSARPFMEGAAKNIQYF TGCAGTGCTAGGCCCTTCATGGAGGGGGCGGCCAAAAACATTCAGTACTTC
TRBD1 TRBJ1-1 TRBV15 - CATSSTPRDRGSTEAFF TGTGCCACCAGCAGTACACCCCGGGACAGGGGTTCCACTGAAGCTTTCTTT
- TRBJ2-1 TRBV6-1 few CASSEGEGTKQFF TGTGCCAGCAGTGAAGGGGAGGGGACAAAGCAGTTCTTC
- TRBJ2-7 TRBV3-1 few CASSSGLHKEQYF TGTGCCAGCAGCTCGGGACTGCATAAGGAGCAGTACTTC
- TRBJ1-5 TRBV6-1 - CASRLGGVGNQPQHF TGTGCCAGCCGCTTGGGGGGAGTCGGCAATCAGCCCCAGCATTTT
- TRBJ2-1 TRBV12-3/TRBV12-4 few CASSRPYNEQFF TGTGCCAGCAGTCGTCCATACAATGAGCAGTTCTTC
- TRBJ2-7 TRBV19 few CASSIWSGEQYF TGTGCCAGTAGTATCTGGTCGGGTGAGCAGTACTTC
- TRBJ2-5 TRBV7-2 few CASSLGAGSGETQYF TGTGCCAGCAGCTTAGGGGCGGGATCCGGAGAGACCCAGTACTTC
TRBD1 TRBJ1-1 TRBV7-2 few CASSQRTGDTEAFF TGTGCCAGCAGCCAACGGACAGGGGACACTGAAGCTTTCTTT
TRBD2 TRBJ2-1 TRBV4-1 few CASSRKTSGSSYNEQFF TGCGCCAGCAGCCGAAAGACTAGCGGGAGCTCCTACAATGAGCAGTTCTTC
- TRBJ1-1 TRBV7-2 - CASTRGPTEAFF TGTGCCAGCACCAGGGGACCCACTGAAGCTTTCTTT
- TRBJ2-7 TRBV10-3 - CAISSQWDYEQYF TGTGCCATCAGTTCTCAATGGGACTACGAGCAGTACTTC
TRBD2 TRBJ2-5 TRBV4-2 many CASSQDNQRGHQETQYF TGTGCCAGCAGCCAAGATAACCAGCGGGGACACCAAGAGACCCAGTACTTC
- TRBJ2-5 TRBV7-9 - CASSNFRGGKTQYF TGTGCCAGCAGCAACTTCAGGGGTGGGAAGACCCAGTACTTC
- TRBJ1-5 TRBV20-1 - CSARRSRAGNQPQHF TGCAGTGCTAGAAGGTCCAGGGCTGGCAATCAGCCCCAGCATTTT
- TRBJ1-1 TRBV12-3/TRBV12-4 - CACSPRGRGVVLNTEAFF TGTGCCTGCAGCCCCCGCGGGAGGGGAGTGGTACTGAACACTGAAGCTTTCTTT
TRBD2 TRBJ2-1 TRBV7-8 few CASSTGTTYNEQFF TGTGCCAGCAGTACCGGGACTACCTACAATGAGCAGTTCTTC
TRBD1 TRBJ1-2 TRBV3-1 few CASSRSAGTGGGYTF TGTGCCAGCAGCCGATCGGCCGGGACAGGAGGTGGCTACACCTTC
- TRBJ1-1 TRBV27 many CASSLYAGRTEAFF TGTGCCAGCAGTTTATACGCAGGGAGAACTGAAGCTTTCTTT
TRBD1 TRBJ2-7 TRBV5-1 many CASSLLTGTYEQYF TGCGCCAGCAGCCTATTGACAGGGACCTACGAGCAGTACTTC
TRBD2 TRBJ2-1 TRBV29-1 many CSVEGLAGEYNEQFF TGCAGCGTTGAAGGTCTAGCGGGAGAGTACAATGAGCAGTTCTTC
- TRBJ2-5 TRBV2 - CASSNNVQETQYF TGTGCCAGCAGTAACAATGTTCAAGAGACCCAGTACTTC
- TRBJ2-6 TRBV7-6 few CASSLRSSSGANVLTF TGTGCCAGCAGCTTACGCTCAAGTTCTGGGGCCAACGTCCTGACTTTC
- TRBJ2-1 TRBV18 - CASSPQLNNEQFF TGTGCCAGCTCACCACAGTTAAACAATGAGCAGTTCTTC
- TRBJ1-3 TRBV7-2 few CASSPSGVSGNTIYF TGTGCCAGCAGCCCAAGTGGGGTTTCTGGAAACACCATATATTTT
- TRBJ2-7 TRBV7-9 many CASSPWTVPREQYF TGTGCCAGCAGCCCCTGGACAGTCCCGAGGGAGCAGTACTTC
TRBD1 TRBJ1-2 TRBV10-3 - CAISERTGSVLSRGYTF TGTGCCATCAGTGAGAGGACAGGGTCCGTCCTTTCTCGAGGCTACACCTTC
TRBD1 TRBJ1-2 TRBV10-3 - CAIRGTVYGYTF TGTGCCATCAGGGGGACAGTCTATGGCTACACCTTC